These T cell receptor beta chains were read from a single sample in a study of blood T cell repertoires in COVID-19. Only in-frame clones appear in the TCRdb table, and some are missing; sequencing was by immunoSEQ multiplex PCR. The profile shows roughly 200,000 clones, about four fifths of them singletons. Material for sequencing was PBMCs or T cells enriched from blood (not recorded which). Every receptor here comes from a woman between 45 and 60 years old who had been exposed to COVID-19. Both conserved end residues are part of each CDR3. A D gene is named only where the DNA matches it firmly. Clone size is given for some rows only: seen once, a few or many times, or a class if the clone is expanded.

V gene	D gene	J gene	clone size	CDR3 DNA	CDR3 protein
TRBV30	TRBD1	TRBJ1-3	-	TGTGCCTGGAGTAAAAGGACAGGGGTCAGAAACACCATATATTTT	CAWSKRTGVRNTIYF
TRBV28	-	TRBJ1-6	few	TGTGCCAGCAGTTTAGAGGGTCGGGGTAATTCACCCCTCCACTTT	CASSLEGRGNSPLHF
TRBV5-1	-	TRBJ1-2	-	TGCGCCAGCAGCCTAACAGGGAGCGCGAATGGCTACACCTTC	CASSLTGSANGYTF
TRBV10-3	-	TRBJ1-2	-	TGTGCCATCAGTGGGCCTCCTGAGGGTGGCTACACCTTC	CAISGPPEGGYTF
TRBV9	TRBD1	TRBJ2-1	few	TGTGCCAGCAGCGGAGCCGGGACAGGCTACAATGAGCAGTTCTTC	CASSGAGTGYNEQFF
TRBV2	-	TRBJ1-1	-	TGTGCCAACCAAGCCCTCGTGGGGAGCACTGAAGCTTTCTTT	CANQALVGSTEAFF
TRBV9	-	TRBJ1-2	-	TGTGCCAGCAGCGTAGTTGGGCAGGGCGATGGCTACACCTTC	CASSVVGQGDGYTF
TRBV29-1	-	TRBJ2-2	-	TGCAGCGACAATACTAGGATCGGCACCGGGGAGCTGTTTTTT	CSDNTRIGTGELFF
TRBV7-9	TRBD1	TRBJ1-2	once	TGTGCCAGCAGCCGTTTGACAACGACAGGGTTCAACTATGGCTACACCTTC	CASSRLTTTGFNYGYTF
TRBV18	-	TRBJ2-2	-	TGTGCCACCCAGTCGTACACCGGGGAGCTGTTTTTT	CATQSYTGELFF
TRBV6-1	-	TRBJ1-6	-	TGTGCCAGCAGTGAAGCCGAGACAGCCCCTTCTTCACCCCTCCACTTT	CASSEAETAPSSPLHF
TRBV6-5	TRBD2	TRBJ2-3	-	TGTGCCAGCAGGCTAGCGGGGGGGAGCACAGATACGCAGTATTTT	CASRLAGGSTDTQYF
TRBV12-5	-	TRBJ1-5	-	TGTGCTAGTGGTTTGACGGGGGGCGGATATCAGCCCCAGCATTTT	CASGLTGGGYQPQHF
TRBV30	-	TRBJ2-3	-	TGTGCCTGGAGTGTAGGCCAAACAGGGGATACGCAGTATTTT	CAWSVGQTGDTQYF
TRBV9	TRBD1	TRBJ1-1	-	TGTGCCAGCAGCGTAGTGGAGGGGGGGACAGGGATGAACACTGAAGCTTTCTTT	CASSVVEGGTGMNTEAFF
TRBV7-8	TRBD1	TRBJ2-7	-	TGTGCCAGCAGCAGACGGGACAGCTACGAGCAGTACTTC	CASSRRDSYEQYF
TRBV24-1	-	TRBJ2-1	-	TGTGCCACCAGTGACCAACCACAGGGTATTGTCCACAATGAGCAGTTCTTC	CATSDQPQGIVHNEQFF
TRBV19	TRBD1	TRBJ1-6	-	TGTGCCAGTAGTATAGAGGGACAGGGTCATTCACCCCTCCACTTT	CASSIEGQGHSPLHF
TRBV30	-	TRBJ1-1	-	TGTGCCTGGAGTGTACGTTTCCCTTTTGGAAGGGGAGCTTTCTTT	CAWSVRFPFGRGAFF
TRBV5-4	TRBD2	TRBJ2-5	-	TGTGCCAGCAGCTTGGAAGGCGGGGGGGCCCAGTACTTC	CASSLEGGGAQYF
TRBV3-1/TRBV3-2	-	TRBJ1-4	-	TGTGCCAGCAGCCCCCGGGGAAAACTGTTTTTT	CASSPRGKLFF
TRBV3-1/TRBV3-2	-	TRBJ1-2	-	TGTGCCAGCAGCCAAGTAGGGACACATGGCTACACCTTC	CASSQVGTHGYTF